A single sample is the source of the 31 T cell receptor beta chains below, sequenced in a study of T cells expressing NK-cell markers. TCRdb derives one entry per CDR3 protein from the 5' RACE reads, leaving out DNA. The table for this sample gives hundreds of thousands of distinct CDR3 sequences. Source material: blood T cells: a sorted CD56 or NKG2C T cell subset, CD4+ or CD8+ T cells, or bulk PBMC T cells (not recorded which). The origin of the receptors is a woman between 18 and 70 years old in good health.

The CDR3 sequence is CASSYGAGRLSYNEQFF. This rearrangement joins TRBV6-5 to TRBJ2-1; TCRdb calls TRBD1, which cannot be checked without DNA. The CDR3 runs to 17 residues. The germline gives CDR1 MNHEY, CDR2 SVGAGI.

This chain uses TRBV7-8 with TRBJ2-4; the D call from TCRdb, TRBD1, cannot be confirmed without DNA. Germline CDR1 SGHVS, CDR2 FQNEAQ. This CDR3 spans 17 amino acids. Here the CDR3 reads CASSSTGGKAAKNIQYF. Full variable domain (rest looked up from reference TRBV7-8 and TRBJ2-4): GAGVSQSPRYKVAKRGQDVALRCDPISGHVSLFWYQQALGQGPEFLTYFQNEAQLDKSGLPSDRFFAERPEGSVSTLKIQRTQQEDSAVYLCASSSTGGKAAKNIQYFGAGTRLSVL.

This rearrangement joins TRBV6-1 to TRBJ1-1; TCRdb outputs TRBD1, but without DNA this stays unchecked. The germline CDR1 and CDR2 sequences are MNHNS and SASEGT. The CDR3 length is 13 residues. CDR3 in amino acids: CASSVRGSAEAFF.

This chain uses TRBV28 with TRBJ2-1; TCRdb calls TRBD2, which cannot be checked without DNA. The CDR3 length is 18 residues. Germline CDR1 MDHEN, CDR2 SYDVKM. The CDR3 here is CASSGGLAGGGSYNEQFF.

V and J are TRBV20-1 and TRBJ2-1; no DNA is available, so the TRBD1 call from TCRdb remains unchecked. Germline V gene data show CDR1 as DFQATT and CDR2 as SNEGSKA (reference sequence). CDR3 length: 15 residues. The CDR3 here is CSARGGGLSYNEQFF.

The chain has TRBV12-3 or TRBV12-4 and TRBJ2-3; TCRdb selects TRBD2, and the lack of DNA leaves this call unchecked. This CDR3 region has 16 residues. The CDR3 region is CASSLAIAGGVDTQYF.

The chain joins TRBV5-1 to TRBJ2-3; TCRdb returns TRBD2, unconfirmable since there is no DNA. Per the germline V gene, CDR1 is SGHRS and CDR2 is YFSETQ. There are 18 residues in the CDR3. CDR3 residues: CASSFLGLAGGSTDTQYF.

The chain combines TRBV11-2 with TRBJ2-7; TCRdb's D gene call, TRBD1, goes unchecked for lack of DNA. Germline V gives CDR1 SGHAT, CDR2 FQNNGV. This CDR3 contains 14 residues. The CDR3 region is CASSLGKGAREQYF.

The chain uses TRBV7-2 and TRBJ2-7; TCRdb names TRBD1, which stays unverified in the absence of DNA. The CDR3 length is 16 residues. CDR1 and CDR2 from the germline V gene are SGHTA and FQGNSA. The CDR3 loop reads CASTRTGGLSPYEQYF.

The V call is TRBV20-1, the J call TRBJ1-5. This CDR3 contains 12 residues. The germline V gene encodes CDR1 DFQATT and CDR2 SNEGSKA (reference sequence). The CDR3 protein is CSADIFDQPQHF.

The chain has TRBV12-3 or TRBV12-4 and TRBJ2-3; TCRdb picks TRBD2, but there is no DNA to check that call. CDR3 size: 14 residues. CDR3 residues: CASSLLANTDTQYF.

The chain uses TRBV29-1 and TRBJ1-5. The CDR3 length is 13 residues. The germline CDR1 and CDR2 sequences are SQVTM and ANQGSEA. The CDR3: CSVEQGPGQPQHF. Together with reference TRBV29-1 and TRBJ1-5, the CDR3 gives the full variable domain: SAVISQKPSRDICQRGTSLTIQCQVDSQVTMMFWYRQQPGQSLTLIATANQGSEATYESGFVIDKFPISRPNLTFSTLTVSNMSPEDSSIYLCSVEQGPGQPQHFGDGTRLSIL.

The rearrangement links TRBV20-1 to TRBJ1-1. CDR3 length equals 16 residues. CDR1 is DFQATT and CDR2 is SNEGSKA in the germline V gene (reference sequence). CDR3: CSARVSRVSLNTEAFF.

This chain uses TRBV29-1 with TRBJ2-7; TCRdb proposes TRBD1, but this gene call is untestable without DNA. This CDR3 contains 13 residues. Germline-derived CDR1 and CDR2 are SQVTM and ANQGSEA. The CDR3 loop reads CSVAGAVSYEQYF.

V usage is TRBV7-9 and J usage is TRBJ2-7; TCRdb gives TRBD1 as the D gene, but with no DNA this cannot be confirmed. This CDR3 contains 16 residues. Germline values: CDR1 SEHNR, CDR2 FQNEAQ (reference sequence). This CDR3 is CASSLARDRGPYEQYF.

J is TRBJ2-5 and V is TRBV7-9; the D call of TRBD1 rests on TCRdb alone, since no DNA is present to check it. Per the germline V gene, CDR1 is SEHNR and CDR2 is FQNEAQ (reference sequence). The CDR3 contains 15 residues. The CDR3 sequence is CASSQRQGYQETQYF.

The chain employs TRBV7-2 and TRBJ2-3. CDR1 is SGHTA and CDR2 is FQGNSA in the germline V gene. CDR3 length: 12 amino acids. This CDR3 is CASSKFGDTQYF. Combining the CDR3 with reference TRBV7-2 and TRBJ2-3 gives the whole variable domain GAGVSQSPSNKVTEKGKDVELRCDPISGHTALYWYRQSLGQGLEFLIYFQGNSAPDKSGLPSDRFSAERTGGSVSTLTIQRTQQEDSAVYLCASSKFGDTQYFGPGTRLTVL.

The rearrangement links TRBV7-3 to TRBJ1-1; TCRdb proposes TRBD1, but this gene call is untestable without DNA. CDR3 size: 16 residues. Germline CDR1 reads SGHTA; CDR2 reads FQGTGA. This chain's CDR3 is CASSPPPRILNTEAFF.

The chain recombines TRBV29-1 with TRBJ2-7. This CDR3 has 11 residues. Germline V CDR1 and CDR2: SQVTM, ANQGSEA. CDR3: CSVVLPYEQYF.

The J gene is TRBJ2-5, the V gene TRBV5-1; TCRdb designates TRBD1, a call that cannot be tested without DNA. The germline V gene encodes CDR1 SGHRS and CDR2 YFSETQ. CDR3 length: 17 residues. The CDR3 sequence is CASSFSVGTGSSETQYF.

The rearrangement joins TRBV19 to TRBJ2-4. Germline CDR1 reads LNHDA; CDR2 reads SQIVND (reference sequence). This CDR3 contains 15 residues. The CDR3 is CASSMLGIAKNIQYF.

V and J are TRBV11-2 and TRBJ2-7. Per germline, CDR1 SGHAT and CDR2 FQNNGV. CDR3 size: 12 residues. The chain's CDR3 is CASTQVSYEQYF.

V is TRBV18 and J is TRBJ2-1. CDR1 and CDR2 (germline): KGHSH, LQKENI. The CDR3 contains 16 residues. CDR3 loop: CASSPLIDRSYNEQFF.

This sequence joins TRBV6-1 and TRBJ1-5. CDR1 and CDR2 (germline): MNHNS, SASEGT. The CDR3 is made up of 15 amino acids. The CDR3 spells CASLLGPVSNQPQHF.

The V gene is TRBV9, the J gene TRBJ2-2. This CDR3 has 16 residues. Germline assignment: CDR1 SGDLS and CDR2 YYNGEE. This CDR3 reads CASSVAPSANTGELFF.

V usage is TRBV7-7 and J usage is TRBJ2-5; without DNA, the TCRdb call of TRBD2 cannot be checked. In germline, CDR1 is SSHAT, CDR2 FNYEAQ (reference sequence). The CDR3 spans 14 residues. The CDR3 is CASKTGPYEETQYF.

V usage is TRBV27 and J usage is TRBJ2-3; TCRdb's assignment of TRBD1 cannot be checked, as there is no DNA. The CDR3 covers 17 residues. Germline V gene lookup returns CDR1 MNHEY and CDR2 SMNVEV (reference sequence). The CDR3 sequence: CASSPLPRQGSTDTQYF.

The genes are TRBV28 and TRBJ1-2; TCRdb indicates TRBD1, and absent DNA this call remains unverified. The CDR3 covers 12 residues. The germline gives CDR1 MDHEN, CDR2 SYDVKM. The CDR3 region is CASSKQAWWVTF.

The chain joins TRBV4-1 to TRBJ2-1. CDR1 MGHRA and CDR2 YSYEKL come from the germline V gene. The CDR3 totals 15 residues. The CDR3 region is CASSQDRPSYNEQFF.

The J gene is TRBJ1-2, the V gene TRBV20-1; the D call of TRBD1 rests on TCRdb alone, since no DNA is present to check it. Germline V gene lookup returns CDR1 DFQATT and CDR2 SNEGSKA (reference sequence). The CDR3 totals 14 residues. The CDR3: CSASFGAGGDGYTF.

The rearrangement uses TRBV19 and TRBJ2-5; checking the TCRdb D call of TRBD1 is not possible without DNA. There are 14 residues in the CDR3. Germline lookup yields CDR1 LNHDA and CDR2 SQIVND (reference sequence). The CDR3 spells CASSADPGGETQYF.